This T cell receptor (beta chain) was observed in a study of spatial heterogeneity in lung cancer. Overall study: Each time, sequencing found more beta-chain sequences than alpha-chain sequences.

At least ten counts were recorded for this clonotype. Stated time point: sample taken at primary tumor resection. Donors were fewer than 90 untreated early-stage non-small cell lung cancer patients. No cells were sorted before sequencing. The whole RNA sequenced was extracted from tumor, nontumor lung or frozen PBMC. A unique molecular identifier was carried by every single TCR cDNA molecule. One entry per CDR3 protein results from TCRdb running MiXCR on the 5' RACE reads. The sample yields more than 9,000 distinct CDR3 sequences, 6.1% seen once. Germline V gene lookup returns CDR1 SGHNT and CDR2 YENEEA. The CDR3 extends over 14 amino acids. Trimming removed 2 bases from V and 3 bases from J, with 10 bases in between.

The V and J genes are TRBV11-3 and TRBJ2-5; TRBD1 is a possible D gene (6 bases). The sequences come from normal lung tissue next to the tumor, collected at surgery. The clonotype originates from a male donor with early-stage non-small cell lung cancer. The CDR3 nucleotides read TGTGCCAGCAGCTTAAGGACAGCCGAAGAGACCCAGTACTTC. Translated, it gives CASSLRTAEETQYF.